Sequencing of this T cell receptor (beta chain) was carried out in a study of shared clonotypes between healthy human individuals. Whole-study context: Researchers assigned three CD4 naive, three CD4 memory, two CD8 naive and one CD8 memory plate to each donor.

As to this clone: Its specificity is not known.

Study-wide findings and caveats: The expectation was that sequencing depth would affect clonotype sharing among donors.

Only in-frame clones appear in the TCRdb table, and some are missing; sequencing was by immunoSEQ multiplex PCR. The data show some 2.1 million clones, with about 94% seen just once and 1.1% held by the top ten. The germline gives CDR1 SGHRS, CDR2 YFSETQ. The CDR3 runs 16 residues. V gave up 4 bases and J gave up 0 bases; unmatched junction bases: 9. Naive CD8 cells lacked CD45RO and underwent positive selection for CCR7, leaving out terminally differentiated effector memory CD45RA+ cells. This sequence joins TRBV5-1 and TRBJ1-1; TRBD1 matches at 7 bases. This TCR was sampled from a man between 18 and 29 years old in good health. Sample: naive CD8+ T cells sorted from blood. CDR3 region: CASSPRQGLLNTEAFF. The CDR3 DNA is TGCGCCAGCAGCCCGAGACAGGGACTCTTGAACACTGAAGCTTTCTTT.